This T cell receptor (beta chain) originates from a study of T cell clonality in common variable immunodeficiency. TCRdb's copy holds only in-frame clones and misses some; the assay was immunoSEQ multiplex PCR. In total the sample includes about 52,000 clones, none of them seen once. This clone came up many times. No antigen is known for it. The DNA ends 3 residues before the CDR3 does, and the rest of the CDR3 is filled in from the germline J gene. Broader study findings: Fewer TCRbeta clones were shared among CVID subjects than controls. What drives increased CVID clonality needs T cell subpopulation sequencing. TCRbeta clonality was increased in CVID versus healthy controls.

The CDR3 contains 11 residues. With 8 bases clipped from V and 6 bases from J, the junction kept 0 bases outside the gene matches. The germline gives CDR1 SGHNT, CDR2 YENEEA. The chain employs TRBV11-3 and TRBJ2-2; 7 bases align to TRBD2. Sequencing input: peripheral blood mononuclear cells. The sequence derives from a person between 18 and 70 years old in good health. The sequenced CDR3 bases are TGTGCCAGCCGGGGGGCCGGGGAG. Its translation is CASRGAGE. The whole CDR3 protein reads CASRGAGELFF.